This TCR beta chain was captured in a study of neurological immune-mediated disorders. Notes on the study in general: Phylogenetic grouping assigned the repertoires of 18 of 34 multiple sclerosis patients to a single cluster of related CDR3 sequences. This cluster may be a repertoire-level signature.

This clonotype was counted only a few times. Its antigen is unidentified. cDNA synthesis was performed by 5'RACE with 10-nucleotide random UMIs. Over 170 million TCR-beta sequences from 15-18 subjects came from every sequencing run. TCRdb recomputed calls from the 5' RACE reads with MiXCR, one row per CDR3 protein. The sample has over 35,000 distinct CDR3 sequences; 2.5% are singletons. Per the germline V gene, CDR1 is MDHEN and CDR2 is SYDVKM. The CDR3 covers 15 residues. V lost 4 bases to trimming and J lost 5 bases; unmatched junction nucleotides: 7. The TCR originated in a man aged 25 to 40 with multiple sclerosis. V and J are TRBV28 and TRBJ1-5; TRBD1 agrees at 8 bases. Material for sequencing was PBMCs. The CDR3 DNA follows: TGTGCCAGCAGTTCACCCAGGGGGCAGGATCAGCCCCAGCATTTT. Translation: CASSSPRGQDQPQHF.